Listed below are T cell receptor beta chains from one sample, sequenced in a study of shared clonotypes between healthy human individuals. Data came from immunoSEQ multiplex PCR; TCRdb stores just in-frame clones and leaves some out. Of some 2,100,000 clones in the sample, under 95% were seen once. Sequences were obtained from naive CD8+ T cells from PBMCs. Receptors were obtained from a man younger than 35 in good health. Some clones in this sample may be carry-over from other donors' samples. Both conserved end residues are part of each CDR3. The order of the fields is D gene, J gene, V gene, CDR3 length, clone size, CDR3 DNA, CDR3 protein. The D gene is left open where the match is weak. Only part of the rows carry a size: once, few, many, or a class if the clone is expanded.

>TRBD1|TRBJ2-7|TRBV28|14|-
TGTGCCAGCAGTCGGACAGGGGGCAATGACGAGCAGTACTTC
CASSRTGGNDEQYF
>-|TRBJ2-7|TRBV28|17|-
TGTGCCAGCAGTTCAAGCTACAGGGTAACTGGGGGCAGCGAGCAGTACTTC
CASSSSYRVTGGSEQYF
>TRBD2|TRBJ2-7|TRBV5-1|16|-
TGCGCCAGCAGCCCTGCCTGGGCCGGGAGGGCCGACGAGCAGTACTTC
CASSPAWAGRADEQYF
>-|TRBJ1-1|TRBV5-6|14|-
TGTGCCAGCAGTTTTTATCCTGGGGGCACTGAAGCTTTCTTT
CASSFYPGGTEAFF
>TRBD1|TRBJ1-1|TRBV7-7|16|-
TGTGCCAGCAGCTTATGGCCAGGGGGCGAGAGCACTGAAGCTTTCTTT
CASSLWPGGESTEAFF
>-|TRBJ1-1|TRBV5-8|14|once
TGTGCCAGCAGCTACCCTGCGAGAGGCACTGAAGCTTTCTTT
CASSYPARGTEAFF
>-|TRBJ2-2|TRBV6-1|13|once
TGTGCCAGCAGGGGAGTAAACACCGGGGAGCTGTTTTTT
CASRGVNTGELFF
>-|TRBJ1-5|TRBV28|15|-
TGTGCCAGCAGTTTGCTATCAGGAATCAATCAGCCCCAGCATTTT
CASSLLSGINQPQHF
>-|TRBJ2-7|TRBV10-3|13|-
TGTGCCATCAGTGAATCTGACAGCTACGAGCAGTACTTC
CAISESDSYEQYF
>-|TRBJ2-7|TRBV30|13|-
TGTGCCTGGAGTGTAGTAACAGCCTACGAGCAGTACTTC
CAWSVVTAYEQYF
>-|TRBJ2-1|TRBV11-1|16|-
TGTGCCAGCAGCTTTCTACCGCTTAGCTCCTACAATGAGCAGTTCTTC
CASSFLPLSSYNEQFF
>-|TRBJ2-5|TRBV28|11|-
TGTGCCAGTAATATAGCGGAAGACCAGTACTTC
CASNIAEDQYF
>TRBD1|TRBJ2-2|TRBV9|18|-
TGTGCCAGCAGCGTATACGAAGGTGCGGGACAGGGGGGCGGAGAGCTGTTTTTT
CASSVYEGAGQGGGELFF
>-|TRBJ2-2|TRBV11-1|12|-
TGTGCCAGCAGCTTAGCGGCCGGGGAGCTGTTTTTT
CASSLAAGELFF
>TRBD2|TRBJ2-7|TRBV7-6|15|-
TGTGCCAGCAGCCCACTGGGGGGGGTTTTGGGCGAGCAGTACTTC
CASSPLGGVLGEQYF
>TRBD2|TRBJ2-1|TRBV11-3|14|-
TGTGCCAGCAGCTTAGCGGGAGGGCCGTATGAGCAGTTCTTC
CASSLAGGPYEQFF
>-|TRBJ1-1|TRBV19|14|-
TGTGCCAGTAGTTCCACAGGCATGAACACTGAAGCTTTCTTT
CASSSTGMNTEAFF
>-|TRBJ2-5|TRBV5-5|13|-
TGTGCCAGCAGCTTGGTCGTCCAAGAGACCCAGTACTTC
CASSLVVQETQYF
>-|TRBJ1-1|TRBV27|14|-
TGTGCCGTGGGTATCGGCGGGTTGAACACTGAAGCTTTCTTT
CAVGIGGLNTEAFF
>-|TRBJ2-1|TRBV13|15|-
TGTGCCAGCAGCCGCCAGTTCGACCAGTACAATGAGCAGTTCTTC
CASSRQFDQYNEQFF
>-|TRBJ2-1|TRBV13|15|-
TGTGCCAGCAGCTCCTCCATAGGGGTGGACAATGAGCAGTTCTTC
CASSSSIGVDNEQFF
>-|TRBJ2-1|TRBV6-5|14|-
TGTGCCAGCAGTTTCCAGGGCTCCTACAATGAGCAGTTCTTC
CASSFQGSYNEQFF
>-|TRBJ2-3|TRBV7-9|13|-
TGTGCCAGCAGCTTAGACAGGGTTAATACGCAGTATTTT
CASSLDRVNTQYF
>TRBD2|TRBJ2-2|TRBV10-2|16|-
TGCGCCAGCAGTGAATTCGGGGGGGGTATCACCGGGGAGCTGTTTTTT
CASSEFGGGITGELFF
>TRBD1|TRBJ2-7|TRBV29-1|13|-
TGCAGCGGCGTAGGGGGCGATACCTACGAGCAGTACTTC
CSGVGGDTYEQYF
>TRBD1|TRBJ2-4|TRBV11-2|14|-
TGTGCCAGCAGCTTAGCCGGGACAGGGACCATTCAGTACTTC
CASSLAGTGTIQYF
>TRBD1|TRBJ2-1|TRBV19|13|-
TGTGCCAGCCACGGGACAGTCTACAATGAGCAGTTCTTC
CASHGTVYNEQFF
>TRBD2|TRBJ2-2|TRBV7-9|15|-
TGTGCCAGCAGGGGGACTAGGACGAACACCGGGGAGCTGTTTTTT
CASRGTRTNTGELFF
>TRBD2|TRBJ2-2|TRBV29-1|16|-
TGCAGCGTCCGTGGACTAGCGGGAGCGAACACCGGGGAGCTGTTTTTT
CSVRGLAGANTGELFF
>TRBD1|TRBJ2-7|TRBV7-9|14|-
TGTGCCAGCAGCCAATACGACAGGGACCACGAGCAGTACTTC
CASSQYDRDHEQYF
>-|TRBJ2-7|TRBV29-1|13|-
TGCAGCGCCGAGGGTCCATACTCCTACGAGCAGTACTTC
CSAEGPYSYEQYF
>-|TRBJ2-7|TRBV28|14|-
TGTGCCAGCAGTTTGCAGTTGGGCTCTAACGAGCAGTACTTC
CASSLQLGSNEQYF